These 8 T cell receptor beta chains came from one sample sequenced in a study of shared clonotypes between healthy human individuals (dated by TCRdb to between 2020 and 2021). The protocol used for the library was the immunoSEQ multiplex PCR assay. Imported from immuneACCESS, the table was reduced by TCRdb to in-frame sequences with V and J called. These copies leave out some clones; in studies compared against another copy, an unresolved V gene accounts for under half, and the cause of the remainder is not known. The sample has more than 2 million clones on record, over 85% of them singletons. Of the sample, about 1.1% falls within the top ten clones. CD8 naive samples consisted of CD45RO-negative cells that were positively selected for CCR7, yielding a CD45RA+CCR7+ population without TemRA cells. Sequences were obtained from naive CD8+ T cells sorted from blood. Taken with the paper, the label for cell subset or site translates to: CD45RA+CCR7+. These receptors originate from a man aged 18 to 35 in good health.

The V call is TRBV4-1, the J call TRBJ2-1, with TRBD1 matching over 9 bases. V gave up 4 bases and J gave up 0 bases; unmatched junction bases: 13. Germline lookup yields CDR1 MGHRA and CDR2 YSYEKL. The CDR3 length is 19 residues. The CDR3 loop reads CASSPSGTGSESSYNEQFF. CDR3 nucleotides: TGCGCCAGCAGCCCGTCCGGGACAGGGTCTGAAAGCTCCTACAATGAGCAGTTCTTC.

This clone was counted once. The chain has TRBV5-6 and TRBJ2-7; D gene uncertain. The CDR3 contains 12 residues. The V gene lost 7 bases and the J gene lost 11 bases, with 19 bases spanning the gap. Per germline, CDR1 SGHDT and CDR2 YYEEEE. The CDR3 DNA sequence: TGTGCCAGCTCCCCGGAATCGGGCGAAGAGTACTTC. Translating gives CASSPESGEEYF.

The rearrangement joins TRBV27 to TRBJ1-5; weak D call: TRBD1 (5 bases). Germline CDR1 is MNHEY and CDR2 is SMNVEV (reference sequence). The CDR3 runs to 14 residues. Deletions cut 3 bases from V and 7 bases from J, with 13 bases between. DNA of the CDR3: TGTGCCAGCAGTTTGGGGGTGCAAAACCAGCCCCAGCATTTT. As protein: CASSLGVQNQPQHF.

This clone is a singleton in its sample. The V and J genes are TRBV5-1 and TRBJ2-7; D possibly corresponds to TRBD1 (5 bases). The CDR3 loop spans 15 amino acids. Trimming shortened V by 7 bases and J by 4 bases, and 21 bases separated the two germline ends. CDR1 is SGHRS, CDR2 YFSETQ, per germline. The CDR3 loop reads CASRIYPTEEYEQYF. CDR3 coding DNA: TGCGCCAGCCGGATTTATCCGACAGAAGAGTACGAGCAGTACTTC.

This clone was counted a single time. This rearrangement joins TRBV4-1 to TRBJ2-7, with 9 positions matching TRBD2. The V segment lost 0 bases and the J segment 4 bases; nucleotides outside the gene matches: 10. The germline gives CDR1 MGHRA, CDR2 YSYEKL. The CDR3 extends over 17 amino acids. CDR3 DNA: TGCGCCAGCAGCCAAGATAGCGGGAGTAGTCCAGCGTACGAGCAGTACTTC. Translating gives CASSQDSGSSPAYEQYF.

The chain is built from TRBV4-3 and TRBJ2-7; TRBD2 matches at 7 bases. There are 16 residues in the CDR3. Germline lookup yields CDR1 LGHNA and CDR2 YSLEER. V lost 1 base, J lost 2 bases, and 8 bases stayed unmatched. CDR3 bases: TGCGCCAGCAGCCAAGGGAGACTAGCCTTCCCCTACGAGCAGTACTTC. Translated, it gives CASSQGRLAFPYEQYF.

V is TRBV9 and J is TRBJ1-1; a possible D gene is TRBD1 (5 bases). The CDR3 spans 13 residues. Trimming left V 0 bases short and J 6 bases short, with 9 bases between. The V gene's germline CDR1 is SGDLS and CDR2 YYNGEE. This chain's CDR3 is CASSVDGDAEAFF. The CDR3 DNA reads TGTGCCAGCAGCGTAGACGGGGACGCTGAAGCTTTCTTT.

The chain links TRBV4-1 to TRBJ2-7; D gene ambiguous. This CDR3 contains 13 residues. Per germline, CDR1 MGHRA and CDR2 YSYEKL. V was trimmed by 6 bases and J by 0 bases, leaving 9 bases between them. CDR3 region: CASSMVHSYEQYF. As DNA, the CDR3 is TGCGCCAGCAGTATGGTCCACTCCTACGAGCAGTACTTC.